This T cell receptor beta chain was captured by sequencing in a study of molecular identifiers for immune sequencing clone quantification. At least ten counts were recorded for this clonotype. TCRdb used MiXCR to reprocess the PCR reads, holding one entry per CDR3 protein. The table records some 680,000 distinct CDR3 sequences, approximately 24% of them present only once. Trimming left V 3 bases short and J 4 bases short, with 3 bases between. The CDR3 is 10 residues long. Germline V lookup: CDR1 SQVTM, CDR2 ANQGSEA. This TCR was recovered from a human donor in good health. Some libraries in this study had Jurkat cell RNA spiked in. This sequence joins TRBV29-1 and TRBJ1-1, with D unclear. The sequenced material came from naive CD8+ T cells from blood, with Jurkat cell RNA spiked in. The subset was: FACS-sorted CD8+CD4-CCR7+CD45RA+ naive T cells. The CDR3 spells CSVEGTEAFF. Written as DNA, the CDR3 is TGCAGCGTTGAGGGCACTGAAGCTTTCTTT.